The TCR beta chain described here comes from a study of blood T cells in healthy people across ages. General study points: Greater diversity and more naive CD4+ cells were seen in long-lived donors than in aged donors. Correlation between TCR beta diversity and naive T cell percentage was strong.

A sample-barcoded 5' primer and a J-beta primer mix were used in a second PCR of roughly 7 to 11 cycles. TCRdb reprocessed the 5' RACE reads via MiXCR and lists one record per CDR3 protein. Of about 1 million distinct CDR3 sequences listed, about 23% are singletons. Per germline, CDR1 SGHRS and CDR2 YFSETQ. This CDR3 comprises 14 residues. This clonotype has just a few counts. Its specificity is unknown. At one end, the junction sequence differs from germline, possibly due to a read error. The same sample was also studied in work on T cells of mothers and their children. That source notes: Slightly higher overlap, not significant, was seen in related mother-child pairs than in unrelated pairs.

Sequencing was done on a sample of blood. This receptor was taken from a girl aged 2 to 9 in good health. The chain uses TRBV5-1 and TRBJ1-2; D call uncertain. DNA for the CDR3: TGCGCCAGCGGCTTAGTAGACTTTAACTATGGCTACACCTTC. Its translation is CASGLVDFNYGYTF. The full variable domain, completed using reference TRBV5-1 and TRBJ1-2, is KAGVTQTPRYLIKTRGQQVTLSCSPISGHRSVSWYQQTPGQGLQFLFEYFSETQRNKGNFPGRFSGRQFSNSRSEMNVSTLELGDSALYLCASGLVDFNYGYTFGSGTRLTVV.